This T cell receptor (beta chain) comes out of a study of blood T cell repertoires in COVID-19. Study-wide context: Nucleic acid was either cDNA or gDNA, and it came from T cells, B-cell-depleted T cells, or PBMCs.

Germline-derived CDR1 and CDR2 are MNHEY and SMNVEV (reference sequence). V lost 4 bases and J 12 bases, leaving 15 bases between the germline ends. This CDR3 region has 12 residues. In terms of age and location, participants ranged from roughly 18 to 90 years and lived in about two dozen US areas. Participants classified as exposed had met a COVID-19 case within 2 weeks before study entry. Authors' analysis steps: Amplification of reference gene primers was used by the study to estimate nucleated cell counts. Sequencing was performed with immunoSEQ multiplex PCR; in TCRdb, only in-frame clones are kept and a portion is missing. V, J and clone size were drawn from that table, and D and trimming were deduced from the DNA. In the table there are about 180,000 clones, roughly 80% of which are singletons.

This clonotype was obtained from a man aged 55 to 70 who had been exposed to COVID-19. Sequencing was done on a sample of PBMCs or T cells enriched from blood (not recorded which). This rearrangement joins TRBV27 to TRBJ2-5; D is perhaps TRBD2 (6 bases). The CDR3: CASSSVGTGEYF. CDR3 nucleotides: TGTGCCAGCAGTTCCGTGGGGACTGGAGAGTACTTC.